The clone carrying this TCR beta chain was seen repeatedly, ten times or more. Making the TCR beta libraries involved quantitative 5'-RACE with molecular barcodes. Using its own MiXCR run on the 5' RACE reads, TCRdb lists one record per CDR3 protein. The sample has 240,000 or so distinct CDR3 sequences; over 8.5% are singletons. The data were obtained in a study of CD8 T cells in ankylosing spondylitis. This TCR came from a male donor with ankylosing spondylitis or in good health (not recorded which). The sequencing input was blood, either unsorted or a sorted T cell fraction (not recorded which).

CDR3 residues: CASSFSRDRGEDNEQFF. The CDR3 DNA sequence: TGTGCCAGCAGCTTCTCCCGGGACAGGGGAGAGGACAATGAGCAGTTCTTC. This chain connects TRBV7-8 to TRBJ2-1, with 10 bases aligning to TRBD1. V lost 3 bases and J lost 5; bases outside the gene matches: 10. CDR3 size: 17 residues. Germline CDR1 is SGHVS and CDR2 is FQNEAQ.